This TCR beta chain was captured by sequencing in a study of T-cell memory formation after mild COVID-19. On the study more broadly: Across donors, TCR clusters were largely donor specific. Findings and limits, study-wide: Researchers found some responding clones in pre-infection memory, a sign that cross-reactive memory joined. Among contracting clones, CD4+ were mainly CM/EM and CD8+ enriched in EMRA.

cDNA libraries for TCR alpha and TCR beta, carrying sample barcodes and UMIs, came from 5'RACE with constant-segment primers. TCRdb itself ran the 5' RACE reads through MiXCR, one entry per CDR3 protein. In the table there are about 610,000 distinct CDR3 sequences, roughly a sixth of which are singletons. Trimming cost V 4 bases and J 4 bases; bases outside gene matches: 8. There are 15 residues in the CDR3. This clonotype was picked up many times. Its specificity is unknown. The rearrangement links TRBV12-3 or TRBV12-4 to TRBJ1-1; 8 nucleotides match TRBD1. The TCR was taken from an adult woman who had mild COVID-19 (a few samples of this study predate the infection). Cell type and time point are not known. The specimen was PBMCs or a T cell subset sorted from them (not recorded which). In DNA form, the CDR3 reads TGTGCCAGCAGTTCCCCTCGGACAGGGTTCACTGAAGCTTTCTTT. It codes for CASSSPRTGFTEAFF.